The 10 T cell receptor beta chains presented below share a single source sample, sequenced in a study of tumor-infiltrating lymphocytes in localized non-small cell lung cancer. Here immunoSEQ multiplex PCR was the method, and the copy in TCRdb shows in-frame clones only, minus some. This sample has around 10,000 clones; 60% occur once, and the top ten carry approximately 10%. Source material: uninvolved lung tissue not adjacent to the tumor. These receptors originate from a human donor with non-small cell lung cancer.

The chain uses TRBV2 and TRBJ1-2; no clear D. V was clipped by 2 bases and J by 6 bases, with 28 bases between them. Germline-derived CDR1 and CDR2 are SNHLY and FYNNEI. The CDR3 contains 19 residues. The DNA of the CDR3 is TGTGCCAGCAGTGAAATCTCGGATGGGGTAAAGGCACTTGGGGATGGCTACACCTTC. Residues: CASSEISDGVKALGDGYTF.

In this sample, this clone turned up once. In DNA form, the CDR3 reads TGTGCCAGCAGTCGGGGGACAGCAGTCTACGAGCAGTACTTC. The encoded protein is CASSRGTAVYEQYF. The V call is TRBV6-5, the J call TRBJ2-7; D might be TRBD1 (7 bases). The CDR3 sequence is 14 residues long. CDR1 is MNHEY and CDR2 is SVGAGI in the germline V gene. Trimming cost V 5 bases and J 3 bases, with 14 bases left between them.

This clone was observed once. The chain uses TRBV4-1 and TRBJ2-1, with unresolved D. Germline lookup yields CDR1 MGHRA and CDR2 YSYEKL. V shed 0 bases and J shed 2 bases, with 5 bases lying between them. This CDR3 comprises 14 residues. CDR3 bases: TGCGCCAGCAGCCAAGATGGCCCCTACAATGAGCAGTTCTTC. It codes for CASSQDGPYNEQFF.

This sequence joins TRBV14 and TRBJ2-7, with TRBD1 matching over 11 bases. CDR1 is SGHDN, CDR2 FVKESK, per germline. J lost 0 bases, V lost 4 bases, and 5 bases had no gene match. This CDR3 has 16 residues. CDR3 sequence: CASSRPGTGGSYEQYF. The CDR3 DNA is TGTGCCAGCAGCCGCCCCGGGACAGGGGGCTCCTACGAGCAGTACTTC.

The V call is TRBV28, the J call TRBJ2-5, with 10 bases aligning to TRBD2. This CDR3 is built from 15 residues. Trimming removed 3 bases from V and 7 bases from J; junction bases left unmatched: 8. CDR1 is MDHEN and CDR2 is SYDVKM in the germline V gene. The CDR3 loop reads CASSFQAGGIGTQYF. CDR3 coding DNA: TGTGCCAGCAGTTTCCAAGCGGGGGGGATCGGGACCCAGTACTTC.

This clone was found a few times. This chain connects TRBV7-2 to TRBJ1-2, with TRBD1 as a possible D gene (6 bases). The germline V gene has CDR1 SGHTA and CDR2 FQGNSA. V was clipped by 1 base and J by 1 base, with 16 bases between them. The CDR3 totals 17 residues. CDR3 sequence: CASSLGGGGTFNYGYTF. The CDR3 DNA is TGTGCCAGCAGCTTAGGAGGGGGTGGAACCTTTAACTATGGCTACACCTTC.

The chain uses TRBV7-7 and TRBJ1-1; the D is unclear. Germline assignment: CDR1 SSHAT and CDR2 FNYEAQ (reference sequence). The CDR3 runs to 14 residues. Deletions cut 5 bases from V and 8 bases from J, with 18 bases between. The CDR3 bases are TGTGCCAGCAGCCCACGGGCAAACGGACCCGAAGCTTTCTTT. Residues: CASSPRANGPEAFF.

This clone was observed a few times. The chain joins TRBV5-1 to TRBJ2-5; D ambiguous. The germline V and J ends were trimmed by 1 base and 4 bases, with 8 bases remaining between them. Germline V gene lookup returns CDR1 SGHRS and CDR2 YFSETQ. This CDR3 contains 13 residues. The CDR3 spells CASSLFVGETQYF. The CDR3 nucleotides read TGCGCCAGCAGCTTGTTTGTGGGAGAGACCCAGTACTTC.

This rearrangement joins TRBV2 to TRBJ2-2; D is unclear. The CDR3 is made up of 17 amino acids. The V gene lost 5 bases and the J gene lost 3 bases, with 19 bases spanning the gap. Germline CDR1 reads SNHLY; CDR2 reads FYNNEI. CDR3 in amino acids: CASSPRGSYSDTGELFF. The CDR3 nucleotides read TGTGCCAGCAGTCCCCGAGGCAGCTACAGCGACACCGGGGAGCTGTTTTTT.

DNA for the CDR3: TGTGCCAGCAGCCAAGTCAGAGGGGGTTACAATGAGCAGTTCTTC. This codes for CASSQVRGGYNEQFF. The chain employs TRBV4-2 and TRBJ2-1, with D possibly TRBD1 on 6 matching bases. V shed 1 base and J shed 4 bases, with 11 bases lying between them. CDR1 is LGHNA and CDR2 is YNFKEQ in the germline V gene. This CDR3 comprises 15 residues.